What follows describes a single TCR beta chain. Its target antigen remains unknown. It has no much larger one-base neighbor in the sample; base qualities were not kept. TCRbeta CDR3 regions were amplified from genomic DNA by means of the immunoSEQ Assay, a bias-controlled multiplex PCR. The study's processing was this. The number of nucleated cells in each sample was estimated from the amplification of reference gene primers within the assay. To quantify the absolute abundance of each unique TCRbeta CDR3 rearrangement, sequence reads were collapsed and filtered. For each sample, productive Simpson clonality was calculated as the square root of Simpson's diversity index across productive rearrangements. TCRdb took this table from immuneACCESS and kept in-frame rearrangements with V and J called. Such tables lack part of the clones; where checked against another copy, unresolved V genes explain under half of the gap, and the rest is unexplained. V, J and clone size are those of that table, while D and trimming were read from the DNA. In this sample the table shows about 15,000 clones, roughly nine tenths of which occur a single time. The ten most abundant clones make up around 3.2% of the sample.

This entry comes from a study of blood T cell repertoires in COVID-19 (dated by TCRdb to 2020 to 2022). Study-wide context: Samples covering the acute and convalescent phases of COVID-19 were provided by collaborators in the United States, Italy and Spain. The prospective study material was composed of cDNA or gDNA derived from T cells, B-cell-depleted T cells, or PBMCs. Nearly every sample came with metadata listing a de-identified subject ID, COVID-19 status, age in years and sex. The samples were drawn from the first 160 participants of the ongoing ImmuneRACE study and from about 1,200 subjects provided by 6 global collaborators. The repertoires were made available in a free public database intended to serve as a resource for research on the immune response to SARS-CoV-2. Subjects who had been exposed to COVID-19, were actively infected with it, or had recovered from it provided the deeply sampled blood TCRbeta repertoires that made up the dataset. Where available, HLA class I and class II types were obtained from metadata supplied by the sample provider rather than from assay-based typing. Results and caveats for the whole study, not just this receptor: How much clinical and demographic metadata was included differed by source and by participant, and the metadata was provided uncurated.

The germline V gene (reference sequence) specifies LNHDA as CDR1 and SQIVND as CDR2. V ends up 6 bases short and J 5 bases short, with an unmatched junction base count of 9. From its cysteine to its phenylalanine, the CDR3 spans 14 amino acids. The read is trimmed to its CDR3 DNA, 42 bases read in frame from base 1. The collaborating institutions used their own protocols to collect whole blood in K2EDTA tubes. For TCRbeta analysis, collaborators shipped samples in one of three forms: frozen whole blood, isolated PBMCs, or DNA extracted from either of those sample types. Material: peripheral blood. The chain links TRBV19 with TRBJ2-7; 8 nucleotides in the junction match TRBD1. This receptor was identified in a human donor in a cohort sampled during active COVID-19. The base sequence is TGTGCCAGTAGCAGGTACAGGGGGAGCCACGAGCAGTACTTC. Its translation reads: CASSRYRGSHEQYF.